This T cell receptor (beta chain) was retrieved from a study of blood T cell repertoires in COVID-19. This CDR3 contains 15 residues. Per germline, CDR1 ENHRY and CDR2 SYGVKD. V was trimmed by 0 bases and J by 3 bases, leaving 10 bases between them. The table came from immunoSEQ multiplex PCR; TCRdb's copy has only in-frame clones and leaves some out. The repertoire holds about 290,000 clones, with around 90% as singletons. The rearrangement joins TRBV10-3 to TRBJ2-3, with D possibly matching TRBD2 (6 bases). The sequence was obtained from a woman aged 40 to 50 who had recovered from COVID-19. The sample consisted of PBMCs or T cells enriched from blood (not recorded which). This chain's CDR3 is CAISESAGRTDTQYF. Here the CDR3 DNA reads TGTGCCATCAGTGAGTCGGCGGGGCGTACAGATACGCAGTATTTT.